One sample yielded the 5 T cell receptor beta chains listed below, sequenced in a study of metastatic and nonmetastatic thyroid tumors. TCRdb re-analyzed the PCR reads using MiXCR. The sample has roughly 55,000 clones, around 16% seen once. Each patient came to thyroid surgery without any prior treatment (of any kind). Specimen: blood. The receptors originated from a male donor with papillary thyroid cancer or a benign thyroid nodule (not recorded which). Some clones in this sample may be carry-over from other donors' samples.

This clone was picked up one time. The chain employs TRBV7-9 and TRBJ1-2; no clear D gene. From germline, CDR1 is SEHNR and CDR2 FQNEAQ (reference sequence). The CDR3 totals 13 residues. With 4 bases removed from V and 8 bases from J, the gap between germline ends came to 14 bases. The CDR3 sequence: CASSSSSGVGYTF. The CDR3 coding sequence is TGTGCCAGCAGCTCTTCATCCGGGGTGGGCTACACCTTC.

This clone was recorded a few times. CDR3 DNA: TGTGCCAGCAGTTACATGGGGGCTTTAGTCGGGATCAATCAGCCCCAGCATTTT. This sequence encodes CASSYMGALVGINQPQHF. V is TRBV6-6 and J is TRBJ1-5; possible D gene TRBD1, 6 bases. Germline V lookup: CDR1 MNHNY, CDR2 SVGAGI (reference sequence). This CDR3 has 18 amino acids. Trimming stripped 2 bases from V and 3 bases from J, with 20 bases between.

The V gene is TRBV27, the J gene TRBJ2-3, with 7 bases fitting TRBD1. Germline V lookup: CDR1 MNHEY, CDR2 SMNVEV (reference sequence). The CDR3 runs to 15 residues. Unmatched junction bases numbered 9, after V lost 5 bases and J lost 4 bases. DNA for the CDR3: TGTGCCAGCAGTCACGACAGGGAAGGGGCAGATACGCAGTATTTT. Residues: CASSHDREGADTQYF.

As for this clone: This could be a read error, since a much larger clone is one nucleotide away. The chain recombines TRBV5-6 with TRBJ1-2; D remains ambiguous. CDR1 SGHDT and CDR2 YYEEEE come from the germline V gene. This CDR3 comprises 14 residues. V lost 2 bases to trimming and J lost 3 bases, with 11 bases between them. CDR3 DNA: TGTGCCAGCAGCTTTCCGTTGGATTACTATGGCTACACCTTC. It specifies CASSFPLDYYGYTF.

This clone was counted a few times. V usage is TRBV28 and J usage is TRBJ1-1; D is ambiguous. Per germline, CDR1 MDHEN and CDR2 SYDVKM. This CDR3 spans 15 amino acids. Trimming removed 7 bases from V and 2 bases from J, with 17 bases in between. CDR3 region: CASIDQKGPNTEAFF. The CDR3 nucleotides are TGTGCCAGCATTGATCAGAAAGGACCTAACACTGAAGCTTTCTTT. Full variable domain (outside the CDR3, taken from reference TRBV28 and TRBJ1-1): DVKVTQSSRYLVKRTGEKVFLECVQDMDHENMFWYRQDPGLGLRLIYFSYDVKMKEKGDIPEGYSVSREKKERFSLILESASTNQTSMYLCASIDQKGPNTEAFFGQGTRLTVV.